In its sample, the clone carrying this T cell receptor beta chain was seen a few times. Its target is not known. The source of the sample is a study of cytomegalovirus exposure and HLA in healthy donors. Overall study findings and caveats: It was 164 TCR beta chains that were listed as cytomegalovirus-associated.

This CDR3 is built from 11 residues. Germline CDR1 reads SNHLY; CDR2 reads FYNNEI. The study ran its PCR with 60 Vbeta and 13 Jbeta primers. Sequencing used immunoSEQ multiplex PCR; TCRdb keeps in-frame clones, though not all of them. The sample has roughly 150,000 clones, roughly 79% seen once. V and J are TRBV2 and TRBJ2-5, with D perhaps TRBD1 (6 bases). The J call may be incorrect, as the DNA end agrees better with TRBJ2-7. The TCR originated in a man aged 40-50 years in good health and CMV-seronegative. The specimen was PBMCs. CDR3 DNA sequence: TGTGCCAGCGGGGGCCCCTACGAGCAGTACTTC. It yields the protein CASGGPYEQYF.